Listed here is a single T cell receptor (beta chain). The antigen remains undetermined. Investigators merged groups given second doses at roughly 4 or roughly 12 weeks. The data were produced by immunoSEQ multiplex PCR, yet TCRdb's version contains in-frame clones alone and is incomplete. Seen here are about 180,000 clones, approximately 90% observed once, and the top ten hold 25% to 30%. Germline V CDR1 and CDR2: MDHEN, SYDVKM. The length of the CDR3 is 13 residues. V was clipped by 2 bases and J by 7 bases, with 11 bases between them. These data come from a study of T cell responses to AZD1222 COVID-19 vaccine. General study findings and limits: A rise in Spike-specific TCR breadth and depth followed two AZD1222 doses. It should be noted that donors were predominantly white British and more often female, and clonal diversity was possibly underestimated.

The rearrangement joins TRBV28 to TRBJ2-5; D unresolved. Sequenced here: peripheral blood, sampled 28 days after the second AZD1222 dose. This sequence originates from an adult who received the AZD1222 COVID-19 vaccine. The CDR3, as DNA: TGTGCCAGCAGTTTACCTACCATAGGGACCCAGTACTTC. Its protein is CASSLPTIGTQYF.